This T cell receptor beta chain was recovered during a study of blood T cell repertoires in COVID-19. The overall study: The origin of the acute and convalescent COVID-19 samples was the United States, Italy and Spain. The cDNA or gDNA used as material had been derived from T cells, B-cell-depleted T cells, or PBMCs.

Looked up from germline, CDR1 is MDHEN and CDR2 is SYDVKM. V was pared by 5 bases and J by 9 bases, with 12 bases of the junction left unmatched. This CDR3 is 14 amino acids long. Original methodology: Reference gene primer amplification gave nucleated cell count estimates. Clones were read by immunoSEQ multiplex PCR, and TCRdb kept only the in-frame ones, dropping some. The D gene and trimming were derived from the DNA, and the V and J assignments and clone size from that table. The data show roughly 87,000 clones, with approximately 85% seen just once and 3% to 3.5% held by the top ten. Seattle's cohort entered during active infection and was followed longitudinally.

The TCR sequence derives from a woman of 80 years or more with COVID-19, enrolled during active disease. This chain links TRBV28 with TRBJ1-1; 7 positions agree with TRBD1. The sequenced material came from peripheral blood. CDR3 DNA sequence: TGTGCCAGCAGTATAACCCGGGACAGAGTTAAAGCTTTCTTT. Its protein product is CASSITRDRVKAFF.